Below are 30 T cell receptor beta chains sequenced from a single sample in a study of control samples from healthy donors and cancer patients. Sequenced by immunoSEQ multiplex PCR; TCRdb stores in-frame clones only, minus some. The sample carries about 120,000 clones, 85% to 90% recorded once. The specimen was blood. The receptors were sampled from a woman in her seventies in good health.

The chain recombines TRBV6-6 with TRBJ2-7; D possibly corresponds to TRBD1 (6 bases). V was pared by 2 bases and J by 7 bases, with 9 bases between. This CDR3 comprises 12 residues. Germline V gene lookup returns CDR1 MNHNY and CDR2 SVGAGI (reference sequence). The CDR3 here is CASSYPDREQYF. Written as DNA, the CDR3 is TGTGCCAGCAGTTACCCGGACAGAGAGCAGTACTTC.

This chain links TRBV2 with TRBJ2-1; D remains unclear. Germline V gene sequence: CDR1 SNHLY, CDR2 FYNNEI. CDR3 size: 13 residues. Trimming shortened V by 7 bases and J by 2 bases, and 9 bases separated the two germline ends. The CDR3 DNA sequence: TGTGCCAGCATCGGACGGGCCTACAATGAGCAGTTCTTC. This encodes CASIGRAYNEQFF.

The chain combines TRBV11-2 with TRBJ1-5; unclear D gene. CDR1 is SGHAT, CDR2 FQNNGV, per germline. CDR3 length: 12 amino acids. V gave up 0 bases and J gave up 4 bases, with 1 base separating them. CDR3 sequence (DNA): TGTGCCAGCAGCTTAGAGAATCAGCCCCAGCATTTT. The encoded protein is CASSLENQPQHF.

The chain is built from TRBV11-2 and TRBJ2-1; TRBD1 agrees at 9 bases. Unmatched junction bases numbered 9, after V lost 6 bases and J lost 9 bases. This CDR3 is 14 amino acids long. Germline V gives CDR1 SGHAT, CDR2 FQNNGV. CDR3 coding DNA: TGTGCCAGCAGGACGGGACAGGGTACGTTTGAGCAGTTCTTC. Amino acid sequence: CASRTGQGTFEQFF. The full variable domain, completed using reference TRBV11-2 and TRBJ2-1, is EAGVAQSPRYKIIEKRQSVAFWCNPISGHATLYWYQQILGQGPKLLIQFQNNGVVDDSQLPKDRFSAERLKGVDSTLKIQPAKLEDSAVYLCASRTGQGTFEQFFGPGTRLTVL.

The rearrangement uses TRBV3-1 (or the pseudogene TRBV3-2) and TRBJ1-4; D is unresolved. Germline V CDR1 and CDR2: LGHDT, YNNKEL (reference sequence). The CDR3 has 17 amino acids. With 0 bases removed from V and 3 bases from J, the gap between germline ends came to 14 bases. CDR3 residues: CASSQERVRGANEKLFF. CDR3 nucleotides: TGTGCCAGCAGCCAAGAGAGGGTCCGGGGTGCTAATGAAAAACTGTTTTTT.

The chain employs TRBV5-1 and TRBJ1-5; TRBD1 is a possible D gene (5 bases). The CDR3 runs 17 residues. Germline-derived CDR1 and CDR2 are SGHRS and YFSETQ. Trimming pared 4 bases from V and 0 bases from J, leaving 17 bases between. CDR3 coding DNA: TGCGCCAGCAGCCAAGGGGAGGTGGACTATAGCAATCAGCCCCAGCATTTT. It yields the protein CASSQGEVDYSNQPQHF.

The chain has TRBV4-1 and TRBJ1-5; D is unresolved. Germline loops: CDR1 MGHRA, CDR2 YSYEKL. V was pared by 7 bases and J by 7 bases, with 2 bases between. This CDR3 contains 9 residues. The CDR3 reads CASTQPQHF. CDR3 DNA sequence: TGCGCCAGCACCCAGCCCCAGCATTTT.

The chain employs TRBV29-1 and TRBJ2-3, with D possibly matching TRBD1 (5 bases). This CDR3 region has 12 residues. The germline V gene encodes CDR1 SQVTM and CDR2 ANQGSEA. V shed 6 bases and J shed 6 bases, with 13 bases lying between them. The CDR3 loop is CSVIQGVDTQYF. In DNA form, the CDR3 reads TGCAGCGTGATTCAGGGTGTGGATACGCAGTATTTT.

V is TRBV5-8 and J is TRBJ1-2; D gene unclear. The CDR3 consists of 15 residues. From germline, CDR1 is SGHTS and CDR2 YDEGEE. V lost 0 bases to trimming and J lost 1 base, with 10 bases between them. The CDR3 DNA follows: TGTGCCAGCAGCTTGGTGGTAGTTATTAACTATGGCTACACCTTC. Its translation: CASSLVVVINYGYTF.

This sequence joins TRBV5-1 and TRBJ1-1; D might be TRBD1 (6 bases). V lost 4 bases to trimming and J lost 6 bases, with 13 bases between them. This CDR3 spans 13 amino acids. Germline loops: CDR1 SGHRS, CDR2 YFSETQ. The CDR3 sequence: CASSLGSGAEAFF. CDR3 bases: TGCGCCAGCAGCCTCGGGTCAGGGGCTGAAGCTTTCTTT.

The chain couples TRBV7-8 to TRBJ1-2; D unclear. CDR1 is SGHVS, CDR2 FQNEAQ, per germline. V was pared by 4 bases and J by 2 bases, with 14 bases between. The CDR3 contains 15 residues. CDR3 residues: CASSWRVDGNYGYTF. The CDR3 DNA reads as TGTGCCAGCAGCTGGCGGGTGGACGGAAACTATGGCTACACCTTC. Using reference TRBV7-8 and TRBJ1-2 for the parts outside the CDR3, the full variable domain is GAGVSQSPRYKVAKRGQDVALRCDPISGHVSLFWYQQALGQGPEFLTYFQNEAQLDKSGLPSDRFFAERPEGSVSTLKIQRTQQEDSAVYLCASSWRVDGNYGYTFGSGTRLTVV.

This chain joins TRBV10-1 and TRBJ2-5; TRBD2 aligns across 8 bases. V shed 2 bases, J shed 4 bases, and the junction held 6 bases outside the gene matches. Germline CDR1 and CDR2: WNHNN and SYGVQD (reference sequence). This CDR3 has 15 residues. CDR3 nucleotide sequence: TGCGCCAGCAGTGAGCAAGCGGGGGCCGGAGAGACCCAGTACTTC. Its protein product is CASSEQAGAGETQYF.

The J gene is TRBJ2-6, the V gene TRBV5-6; D unresolved. Trimming pared 0 bases from V and 2 bases from J, leaving 6 bases between. The germline V gene encodes CDR1 SGHDT and CDR2 YYEEEE. This CDR3 is 15 amino acids long. The CDR3 nucleotides are TGTGCCAGCAGCTTGGGGTCAGCTGGGGCCAACGTCCTGACTTTC. Amino acid sequence: CASSLGSAGANVLTF.

The chain is built from TRBV5-1 and TRBJ2-3, with D tentatively TRBD2 (6 bases). Germline V gene lookup returns CDR1 SGHRS and CDR2 YFSETQ. V lost 1 base, J lost 2 bases, and 14 bases lay in between. This CDR3 region has 16 residues. The CDR3 loop is CASSLSVGGNTDTQYF. The CDR3 DNA follows: TGCGCCAGCAGCTTGTCGGTGGGGGGAAACACAGATACGCAGTATTTT.

The rearrangement links TRBV5-4 to TRBJ2-3; D tentatively fits TRBD1 or TRBD2 (5 bases each). Trimming removed 4 bases from V and 0 bases from J, with 12 bases in between. CDR1 and CDR2 (germline): SGHNT, YYREEE (reference sequence). The CDR3 runs to 15 residues. The DNA for the CDR3 is TGTGCCAGCAGCGGGGGACGGATTAGCACAGATACGCAGTATTTT. Encoded protein: CASSGGRISTDTQYF.

This rearrangement joins TRBV10-1 to TRBJ2-2; TRBD2 aligns across 8 bases. The germline gives CDR1 WNHNN, CDR2 SYGVQD (reference sequence). J gave up 4 bases and V 6 bases, and 4 bases lay outside the gene matches. The CDR3 is 14 amino acids. The CDR3 spells CASSLGGGTGELFF. As DNA, the CDR3 is TGCGCCAGCAGCCTCGGGGGGGGCACCGGGGAGCTGTTTTTT.

The V gene is TRBV20-1, the J gene TRBJ1-6; 7 nucleotides agree with TRBD1. The CDR3 has 16 residues. The germline V gene encodes CDR1 DFQATT and CDR2 SNEGSKA (reference sequence). V trimming: 3 bases; J trimming: 7 bases; junction bases outside the gene matches: 12. The CDR3, as DNA: TGCAGTGCTAGTCTTGGGAACCGGGACAGCAATTCACCCCTCCACTTT. It is translated as CSASLGNRDSNSPLHF.

The rearrangement joins TRBV4-1 to TRBJ1-1, with D hard to call. From germline, CDR1 is MGHRA and CDR2 YSYEKL. The V and J ends lost 0 bases and 5 bases respectively, with 13 bases between them. The CDR3 is made up of 15 amino acids. CDR3 residues: CASSQDPNPRTEAFF. The CDR3 nucleotides are TGCGCCAGCAGCCAAGATCCCAACCCAAGGACTGAAGCTTTCTTT.

CDR3 DNA: TGTGCCAGCACCCGCCGGGGGGGGCGAGGCTACACCTTC. Protein: CASTRRGGRGYTF. The J gene is TRBJ1-2, the V gene TRBV6-5; tentatively, D is TRBD1 (6 bases). Trimming shortened V by 7 bases and J by 8 bases, and 17 bases separated the two germline ends. The germline gives CDR1 MNHEY, CDR2 SVGAGI. The CDR3 runs to 13 residues.

The V gene is TRBV10-3, the J gene TRBJ2-1, with 7 bases identical to TRBD2. J lost 6 bases, V lost 0 bases, and 8 bases had no gene match. The CDR3 consists of 16 residues. Germline CDR1 ENHRY, CDR2 SYGVKD. The CDR3 DNA follows: TGTGCCATCAGTGAGTCGGGTAGCGGGCTTCTCAATGAGCAGTTCTTC. It encodes CAISESGSGLLNEQFF.

The genes are TRBV12-3 or TRBV12-4 and TRBJ1-2, with a weak D call TRBD1 (5 bases). V was pared by 7 bases and J by 2 bases, with 8 bases between. The CDR3 loop spans 12 amino acids. The CDR3 spells CASTGTNYGYTF. The CDR3 coding sequence is TGTGCCAGCACCGGGACCAACTATGGCTACACCTTC.

This clone was observed once. The CDR3 region is CASSFPTHRGRFEQYF. CDR3 bases: TGTGCCAGCAGCTTCCCGACTCACAGGGGGCGGTTCGAGCAGTACTTC. The rearrangement links TRBV7-2 to TRBJ2-7, with 9 nucleotides matching TRBD1. The germline gives CDR1 SGHTA, CDR2 FQGNSA. The CDR3 runs to 16 residues. The J segment lost 6 bases and the V segment lost 3 bases, leaving 12 bases of the junction unmatched.

The V call is TRBV15, the J call TRBJ2-7; 7 nucleotides agree with TRBD2. The length of the CDR3 is 15 residues. Germline CDR1 reads LNHNV; CDR2 reads YYDKDF (reference sequence). With V trimmed by 3 bases and J by 3 bases, 8 bases remained unmatched. The CDR3 region is CATSRGGDGRYEQYF. The CDR3 DNA follows: TGTGCCACCAGCAGGGGGGGGGACGGTCGCTACGAGCAGTACTTC.

The rearrangement links TRBV27 to TRBJ1-5; perhaps TRBD1 as D (5 bases). V was cut by 3 bases and J by 6 bases, with 18 bases left in between. Looked up from germline, CDR1 is MNHEY and CDR2 is SMNVEV (reference sequence). This CDR3 has 16 residues. DNA of the CDR3: TGTGCCAGCAGTTTGGGGGGTCCGGGGCTAGGTCAGCCCCAGCATTTT. Its protein is CASSLGGPGLGQPQHF.

About this clone: The same CDR3 can be traced to other DNA sequences in this sample. The chain has TRBV6-1 and TRBJ2-3; unclear D gene. There are 12 residues in the CDR3. Germline CDR1 reads MNHNS; CDR2 reads SASEGT. V was shortened by 1 base and J by 6 bases, with 5 bases between the two germline ends. CDR3 residues: CASSEVGDTQYF. CDR3 DNA sequence: TGTGCCAGCAGTGAAGTTGGGGATACGCAGTATTTT.

V gene TRBV5-1 combines with J gene TRBJ1-1; 12 nucleotides line up with TRBD1. Germline loops: CDR1 SGHRS, CDR2 YFSETQ. The CDR3 is made up of 17 amino acids. With 1 base clipped from V and 4 bases from J, the junction kept 8 bases outside the gene matches. CDR3 bases: TGCGCCAGCAGCTTGAATGCGGGACAGGGGGCTCGCACTGAAGCTTTCTTT. Translation: CASSLNAGQGARTEAFF. Based on the CDR3 plus reference TRBV5-1 and TRBJ1-1, the full variable domain is KAGVTQTPRYLIKTRGQQVTLSCSPISGHRSVSWYQQTPGQGLQFLFEYFSETQRNKGNFPGRFSGRQFSNSRSEMNVSTLELGDSALYLCASSLNAGQGARTEAFFGQGTRLTVV.

J is TRBJ2-7 and V is TRBV19; possible D gene TRBD2, 5 bases. The germline V gene encodes CDR1 LNHDA and CDR2 SQIVND (reference sequence). Trimming shortened V by 3 bases and J by 4 bases, and 16 bases separated the two germline ends. This CDR3 is 15 amino acids long. CDR3 bases: TGTGCCAGTAGTATTTACAGTAGCGAGGGATACGAGCAGTACTTC. Translated: CASSIYSSEGYEQYF.

As for this clone: The same CDR3 arises from other DNA sequences in this sample as well. J is TRBJ2-1 and V is TRBV2; D ambiguous. Trimming removed 3 bases from V and 2 bases from J, with 5 bases in between. This CDR3 spans 13 amino acids. CDR1 is SNHLY, CDR2 FYNNEI, per germline. The CDR3 DNA sequence: TGTGCCAGCAGTGAGAACACCTACAATGAGCAGTTCTTC. Protein sequence: CASSENTYNEQFF.

As concerns this clone: Distinct nucleotide sequences in the sample also encode this CDR3. This rearrangement joins TRBV18 to TRBJ2-7; D gene ambiguous. V lost 3 bases, J lost 0 bases, and 9 bases lay in between. This CDR3 comprises 14 residues. Germline CDR1 KGHSH, CDR2 LQKENI. The CDR3 reads CASSPNPGSYEQYF. The CDR3, as DNA: TGTGCCAGCTCACCGAACCCAGGCTCCTACGAGCAGTACTTC.

A word on this clone: At the DNA level, this CDR3 is encoded by other sequences in the same sample as well. This chain connects TRBV11-2 to TRBJ1-2; 7 bases map to TRBD1. This CDR3 is built from 14 residues. In germline, CDR1 is SGHAT, CDR2 FQNNGV. V shed 0 bases, J shed 8 bases, and the junction held 6 bases outside the gene matches. Here the CDR3 reads CASSLDQGGRGYTF. The CDR3 coding sequence is TGTGCCAGCAGCTTAGATCAGGGGGGTCGCGGCTACACCTTC.